These 10 T cell receptor beta chains came from one sample sequenced in a study of T cells in Graves' hyperthyroidism and ophthalmopathy. RNA transcripts served as the template for amplifying TCR beta CDR3 regions. The TCR CDR3 first-round RT-PCR relied on the HTBI primer set. MiXCR, applied by TCRdb to the multiplex PCR reads, yields one record per CDR3 protein. This sample has 300,000 to 350,000 distinct CDR3 sequences, with over 15% found just once. Sequencing used blood. Receptor source: a woman aged 50 to 65 with Graves' hyperthyroidism.

This clonotype was found many times. V usage is TRBV18 and J usage is TRBJ1-1; 9 bases map to TRBD1. The CDR3 extends over 15 amino acids. Germline CDR1 KGHSH, CDR2 LQKENI. Trimming removed 4 bases from V and 3 bases from J; junction bases left unmatched: 6. For the CDR3, the DNA is TGTGCCAGCTCACGACACAGGGGGCACGACACTGAAGCTTTCTTT. Amino acids: CASSRHRGHDTEAFF.

The count of this clonotype is one. A single base separates this from a much larger clone, so it may be a read error. The CDR3 here is CARSFAGTDTQYF. The CDR3 DNA follows: TGTGCCCGGAGTTTTGCAGGCACAGATACGCAGTATTTT. V and J are TRBV30 and TRBJ2-3; D gene unclear. The length of the CDR3 is 13 residues. CDR1 GTSNPN and CDR2 SVGIG come from the germline V gene (reference sequence).

At least ten counts were recorded for this clonotype. This chain uses TRBV7-9 with TRBJ1-6, with 10 bases that match TRBD1. This CDR3 region has 15 residues. V was clipped by 2 bases and J by 10 bases; unmatched bases: 5. Germline lookup yields CDR1 SEHNR and CDR2 FQNEAQ (reference sequence). The CDR3 DNA is TGTGCCAGCAGCTTACGGACAGGGGGTTCCTCACCCCTCCACTTT. Translation: CASSLRTGGSSPLHF.

At least ten counts were recorded for this clonotype. The junction departs from germline at one end; a sequencing error may be responsible. The chain has TRBV7-7 and TRBJ2-1; 13 bases agree with TRBD2. Germline V lookup: CDR1 SSHAT, CDR2 FNYEAQ (reference sequence). The CDR3 is made up of 16 amino acids. The CDR3 region is CASSLSLAGGPHEQFF. DNA for the CDR3: TGTGCTAGCAGCTTATCACTAGCGGGGGGGCCCCATGAGCAGTTCTTC.

This clonotype was recorded a few times. This chain links TRBV5-1 with TRBJ1-2; TRBD1 agrees at 7 bases. The CDR3 has 14 residues. Looked up from germline, CDR1 is SGHRS and CDR2 is YFSETQ. Losses at the gene ends were 6 bases for V and 8 bases for J; bases not matched to a gene: 13. The CDR3 nucleotides read TGCGCCAGCATCAAGGGACAGTCGCTTCTGGGCTACACCTTC. Amino acids: CASIKGQSLLGYTF. The full variable domain, its missing parts supplied by reference TRBV5-1 and TRBJ1-2, is KAGVTQTPRYLIKTRGQQVTLSCSPISGHRSVSWYQQTPGQGLQFLFEYFSETQRNKGNFPGRFSGRQFSNSRSEMNVSTLELGDSALYLCASIKGQSLLGYTFGSGTRLTVV.

This clonotype was picked up many times. The rearrangement joins TRBV11-1 to TRBJ2-3, with D unresolved. The CDR3 is 12 residues long. V was clipped by 7 bases and J by 6 bases, with 11 bases between them. Germline V gives CDR1 SGHAT, CDR2 FQDESV (reference sequence). The CDR3 region is CASTSFRDTQYF. The CDR3 DNA reads as TGTGCCAGCACTTCGTTCAGGGATACGCAGTATTTT.

This chain joins TRBV20-1 and TRBJ2-1, with 10 nucleotides matching TRBD2. V shed 6 bases, J shed 4 bases, and the junction held 3 bases outside the gene matches. In germline, CDR1 is DFQATT, CDR2 SNEGSKA (reference sequence). The CDR3 sequence is 13 residues long. In DNA, the CDR3 is TGCAGTGCGAGACTAGCGGGTTACAATGAGCAGTTCTTC. Translation gives CSARLAGYNEQFF.

This clonotype was seen only a few times. The J gene is TRBJ1-6, the V gene TRBV5-4; no definite D call. With 4 bases removed from V and 7 bases from J, the gap between germline ends came to 6 bases. CDR3 size: 12 residues. Germline values: CDR1 SGHNT, CDR2 YYREEE (reference sequence). The CDR3 DNA reads as TGTGCCAGCAGCGGGGAGAATTCACCCCTCCACTTT. It encodes CASSGENSPLHF.

The V and J genes are TRBV20-1 and TRBJ1-1; D perhaps matches TRBD1 (5 bases). Germline V gives CDR1 DFQATT, CDR2 SNEGSKA (reference sequence). This CDR3 region has 13 residues. V was cut by 7 bases and J by 5 bases, with 17 bases left in between. For the CDR3, the DNA is TGCAGTGTTCAATCCAGGGCGGAGACTGAAGCTTTCTTT. This translates into CSVQSRAETEAFF.

V is TRBV20-1 and J is TRBJ1-2; weak D call: TRBD1 (6 bases). Germline assignment: CDR1 DFQATT and CDR2 SNEGSKA (reference sequence). This CDR3 has 13 residues. Between the trimmed V and J ends, which lost 6 bases and 2 bases, there was a span of 13 bases. CDR3 DNA: TGCAGTGCCCTTTCGGGGGCGAACTATGGCTACACCTTC. Translated, it gives CSALSGANYGYTF.